A selection of T cell receptor beta chains follows, all from one sample in a study of a mutant IDH1 vaccine in newly diagnosed glioma. Their specific antigens are unknown. Generated by immunoSEQ multiplex PCR, the TCRdb table keeps only in-frame clones and is missing some. The table has 110,000 or so clones, 90% seen once. Sequences were derived from PBMCs, sampled from a glioma patient whose treatment included an IDH1 peptide vaccine. The receptors derive from a woman aged 50 to 65 with glioma. CDR3s include the opening cysteine and the closing phenylalanine or tryptophan. A D gene is named only where the DNA matches it firmly. A clone size is listed for some rows: how often the clone was seen (once, few, many), or a class if it is expanded.

TGTGCCAGCAGCCCCCTCGGAGGGGGGGATACGCAGTATTTT,CASSPLGGGDTQYF,NA,TRBJ2-3,TRBV7-3,NA
TGTGCCAGCAGTTCCCTCCATGGGGACAGGAGGGTGAATGAGCAGTTCTTC,CASSSLHGDRRVNEQFF,few,TRBJ2-1,TRBV28,TRBD1
TGTGCCAGCAGTGAGGGACCTTACAATGAGCAGTTCTTC,CASSEGPYNEQFF,NA,TRBJ2-1,TRBV2,NA
TGTGCCAGCAAGACAGGCTCTCTGAACACTGAAGCTTTCTTT,CASKTGSLNTEAFF,once,TRBJ1-1,TRBV7-9,NA
TGCGCCAGCACCCACGGACAGACCTACGAGCAGTACTTC,CASTHGQTYEQYF,NA,TRBJ2-7,TRBV5-1,NA
TGTGCCAGCAGCTTGGCCGGGGGGATGGCCAAAAACATTCAGTACTTC,CASSLAGGMAKNIQYF,NA,TRBJ2-4,TRBV5-4,TRBD2
TGTGCCAGCGCGAGGGACCCGCAAGAGACCCAGTACTTC,CASARDPQETQYF,NA,TRBJ2-5,TRBV2,NA
TGTGCCATCACCGACAGGGGGGCCACTGAAGCTTTCTTT,CAITDRGATEAFF,NA,TRBJ1-1,TRBV10-3,TRBD1
TGTGCCAGCAGCCACCGCCGAGGAGCGGGGGGGCCGGAGCAGTTCTTC,CASSHRRGAGGPEQFF,NA,TRBJ2-1,TRBV11-2,TRBD2
TGTGCCAGCAGTCCTCGGGGCGCGGAGACCCAGTACTTC,CASSPRGAETQYF,NA,TRBJ2-5,TRBV27,NA
TGTGCCAGCAGCTGGGCCGGGACAGCAAGAAACATTCAGTACTTC,CASSWAGTARNIQYF,NA,TRBJ2-4,TRBV7-9,TRBD1
TGTGCCAGCTCACTGTCGACCGGGGGATGGGATGAGCAGTTCTTC,CASSLSTGGWDEQFF,NA,TRBJ2-1,TRBV18,NA
TGTGCCAGCAGTTTACTCAGGGGAATGAACACTGAAGCTTTCTTT,CASSLLRGMNTEAFF,NA,TRBJ1-1,TRBV27,NA
TGTGCCAGCAGCTTATGGGGTGGCGGAAACACCATATATTTT,CASSLWGGGNTIYF,NA,TRBJ1-3,TRBV7-9,NA
TGTGCCAGCACCTCAGGGGCGGGACCAAGGGATACGCAGTATTTT,CASTSGAGPRDTQYF,NA,TRBJ2-3,TRBV7-8,NA
TGTGCCACCAGCAGATGGGGACAGCAAGAGACCCAGTACTTC,CATSRWGQQETQYF,once,TRBJ2-5,TRBV15,TRBD1
TGCAGCGTTGTGACAGGGGGCGCGGAGACCCAGTACTTC,CSVVTGGAETQYF,NA,TRBJ2-5,TRBV29-1,TRBD1
TGTGCCAGCAGTGAAAACATGGGAAGGGAGAGGTATGGCTACACCTTC,CASSENMGRERYGYTF,NA,TRBJ1-2,TRBV25-1,NA
TGTGCCAGCAGCTGGGGACAGGGAGGCTACAATGAGCAGTTCTTC,CASSWGQGGYNEQFF,NA,TRBJ2-1,TRBV7-2,TRBD1
TGTGCCAGCAACTGGGGGGGCGCTTCCTACGAGCAGTACTTC,CASNWGGASYEQYF,NA,TRBJ2-7,TRBV27,NA
TGCGCCAGCAATAATGGACAGGGGGCGGGTGAGCAGTTCTTC,CASNNGQGAGEQFF,NA,TRBJ2-1,TRBV5-1,TRBD1
TGTGCCAGTAGTGCCCTGAGTAGCGGGACTAGCACAGATACGCAGTATTTT,CASSALSSGTSTDTQYF,NA,TRBJ2-3,TRBV19,TRBD2
TGTGCCAGCAGTGTAGACAGGGGGCACTACGAGCAGTACTTC,CASSVDRGHYEQYF,once,TRBJ2-7,TRBV2,TRBD1
TGTGCCAGCAGTCTCATAAGGTTGGCGGACACTGAAGCTTTCTTT,CASSLIRLADTEAFF,NA,TRBJ1-1,TRBV28,NA
TGTGCCAGCACCTTGGAAGACAGACTTAGCAATCAGCCCCAGCATTTT,CASTLEDRLSNQPQHF,NA,TRBJ1-5,TRBV7-2,NA
TGTGCCAGCAGTTCCCAACGAGGGAATCGGTACTTC,CASSSQRGNRYF,NA,TRBJ2-7,TRBV11-2,NA
TGTGCCAGCAGTTCCACTAGGGAGGGGAACACTGAAGCTTTCTTT,CASSSTREGNTEAFF,once,TRBJ1-1,TRBV28,NA
TGTGCCTCTACACGGGCGGGCGGGAGTCTCAGTCATGAGCAGTTCTTC,CASTRAGGSLSHEQFF,NA,TRBJ2-1,TRBV30,TRBD2
TGTGCCAGCAGCGCTCAACAGCTTTGGGGCTCTGGAAACACCATATATTTT,CASSAQQLWGSGNTIYF,NA,TRBJ1-3,TRBV7-9,NA
TGTGCCAGCAGCCAACCCCGGGACATCTCGGAGACCCAGTACTTC,CASSQPRDISETQYF,once,TRBJ2-5,TRBV14,NA
TGTGCCACCGCCCGGGAGGGCACCGGGGAGCTGTTTTTT,CATAREGTGELFF,NA,TRBJ2-2,TRBV9,TRBD2
TGCGCCAGCCGACAGGGAAACTACGAGCAGTACTTC,CASRQGNYEQYF,NA,TRBJ2-7,TRBV10-2,TRBD1
TGCAGCGCGGGACTAGCGGGCCCCTACAATGAGCAGTTCTTC,CSAGLAGPYNEQFF,NA,TRBJ2-1,TRBV29-1,TRBD2
TGCGCCAGCAGTGAGAAATTAGCGGGGCTCGGTGAGCAGTTCTTC,CASSEKLAGLGEQFF,NA,TRBJ2-1,TRBV10-1,TRBD2
TGCGCCAGCAGCTTGGTCGGGGACTCCTACAATGAGCAGTTCTTC,CASSLVGDSYNEQFF,once,TRBJ2-1,TRBV5-1,NA